Described below is a single TCR beta chain sequence and its context. From germline, CDR1 is LGHNA and CDR2 YNFKEQ. The CDR3 has 17 amino acids. The J segment lost 2 bases and the V segment lost 0 bases, leaving 6 bases of the junction unmatched. The data were obtained in a study of T cell clones after liver transplantation. Sequencing used immunoSEQ multiplex PCR; TCRdb keeps in-frame clones, though not all of them. The sample shows about 50,000 clones, over 55% of them seen only once. The source of this sequence is a human patient who received a liver transplant. A subset of T cells may come from the graft donor. The V gene is TRBV4-2, the J gene TRBJ2-5, with TRBD2 matching 10 bases. The sequenced sample was CD4+ T cells from blood, obtained more than 52 months after liver transplant. CDR3 bases: TGTGCCAGCAGCCAAGACCCGCCAGCGGGGGGGCAAGAGACCCAGTACTTC. Its translation is CASSQDPPAGGQETQYF.